This T cell receptor beta chain was sequenced during a study of vaccination and CD4 T cells after COVID-19 (dated by TCRdb to the early 2020s). Broadly, across the study: Every convalescent patient had a positive nasal swab PCR test for SARS-CoV-2, with mild disease in 9 or 10 patients and severe disease in one. Participants got two doses of the Pfizer-BioNTech BNT162b2 vaccine (n=8) or two doses of the Moderna mRNA-1273 vaccine (n=2). The spike-specific CD4+ TCR repertoire was compared before and after mRNA vaccination in over 9 COVID-19 convalescent patients and several infection-naive healthy vaccine recipients. Post-COVID blood samples were collected from convalescent patients a median of about 92 days after diagnosis, with a range of roughly 30 to 170 days. Overlapping spike peptide pools from SARS-CoV-2 and from the common cold coronaviruses HCoV-NL63, HCoV-OC43 and HCoV-229E were used as culture stimuli. Control cultures received a CEFX viral epitope pool as the positive control, an HIV-1 Nef peptide pool as the negative control, or no peptide. Post-vaccine blood samples were taken a median of roughly 75 days after the second vaccine dose, with a range of 14 to 241 days. Six males and four females were included in the convalescent cohort, with two Hispanic individuals, seven Caucasians, two Asians and one multiracial person represented.

According to the study, the label for this sample's treatment or condition signals: approximately 9-day PBMC culture with coronavirus spike peptide pools or control peptides (ViraFEST assay). To expand antigen-specific T cells with peptide pools and then pick out the expanded clonotypes through TCR sequencing, the study relied on the ViraFEST assay. The convalescent patients' positive SARS-CoV-2 PCR tests were from March to December 2020, which was before the Alpha, Beta and Delta variants emerged in the United States. Each well held 2.1 million or so PBMCs cultured in IMDM containing around 5.1% human AB serum and around 9.2 IU/ml IL-2, with about 10 ug/ml peptide pools added. On days 3 and 7, half of the culture medium was replaced with fresh IL-2-containing medium. After around 11 days of culture, CD4+ T cells were isolated by negative selection using the EasySep CD4+ T cell isolation kit. Ficoll-Paque Plus gradient centrifugation was used to isolate PBMCs from whole blood, and the isolated PBMCs were then either used fresh or cryopreserved at -140C. Triplicate wells were generally used for each culture condition.

The library was built by means of PCR. At the Johns Hopkins FTIC core, DNA from the cultured CD4+ T cells underwent TCR sequencing with the Oncomine TCR Beta short-read assay. The QIAamp micro DNA kit was used to extract genomic DNA from the cultured CD4+ T cells. Oncomine TCR Beta libraries from cultured CD4+ T cells were pooled using unique dual indexes and sequenced on an Illumina iSeq 100. Regarding the original processing steps: Non-productive sequences were removed, and CDR3s that did not start with C, did not end with F or W, or were shorter than 7 amino acids were discarded. The MANAFEST web application identified antigen-specific clonotypes by comparing peptide-stimulated wells against reference wells and other culture wells. Positive clones required FDR below 0.05, an odds ratio above 5, and productive frequency above 0.1% in at least two of three replicate wells. A clonotype was classed as cross-reactive if the clonotype showed significant expansion both in SARS-CoV-2 spike wells and in at least one common cold coronavirus spike condition. CDR3 homology was assessed with Levenshtein distances (stringdist) and unrooted phylogenetic trees (ape) in R version 3.6.1. Using fastp trimming at Q25 and MiXCR clonotype assembly, TCRdb reanalyzed the public sequencing data and kept in-frame beta chains. Under each unique CDR3 protein, matching rows form one entry showing the most common genes and DNA. These V and J calls rely on TCRdb rather than the paper's analysis. This sample holds some 11,000 distinct CDR3 sequences; about 50% were observed only once. The ten biggest clones cover approximately 15% of the sample.

Broader findings and caveats from the paper: Nearly all vaccine-specific clones in convalescent patients (304 of 307) were mono-reactive for SARS-CoV-2 spike rather than cross-reactive with common cold coronaviruses. In convalescent patients, a median roughly 86% of post-vaccine SARS-CoV-2-reactive clones were detected only after vaccination, suggesting vaccine-specific priming. An increase in the median number of SARS-CoV-2-reactive clonotypes from approximately 21 after infection to 38 after vaccination was observed, but the change was not found to be significant. The study included relatively few convalescent patients and did not analyze early timepoints after natural infection.

A remark on this clonotype: Its antigen remains undetermined. Base qualities are not at hand, and no much larger clone is one base apart.

From the cysteine up to the phenylalanine, the CDR3 has a length of 15 residues. The CDR3 DNA has 45 bases and is translated from base 1. Looking up the germline V gene (reference sequence) yields CDR1 MNHEY and CDR2 SMNVEV. Cut back by 2 bases and 9 bases, the V and J ends lie 14 bases apart. The sequence was collected from a human donor who had recovered from COVID-19. Rearrangement joined TRBV27 to TRBJ1-6; the D segment could be TRBD1, given 6 matching bases. The sample was CD4+ T cells from blood, cultured in vitro. The CDR3 reads as follows: CASSLRQGRGSPLHF. In nucleotide form, the sequence is TGTGCCAGCAGTTTACGGCAGGGGCGGGGTTCACCCCTCCACTTT.